A selection of T cell receptor beta chains follows, all from one sample in a study of blood T cell repertoires in COVID-19. Sequenced by immunoSEQ multiplex PCR; TCRdb stores in-frame clones only, minus some. This table has 200,000 to 300,000 clones, 86% appearing once. The sequencing input was peripheral blood. The receptors shown here come from a man aged 35-49 years who had recovered from COVID-19. The CDR3 runs from the conserved cysteine through the conserved F or W. A D gene is named only where the DNA matches it firmly. Rows give clone size only sometimes, using once, few, many, or a class for an expanded clone.

J | D | V | size | DNA | CDR3
TRBJ2-7 | TRBD1 | TRBV5-1 | - | TGCGCCAGCAGCTTGGGACAGGGGGCCTACGAGCAGTACTTC | CASSLGQGAYEQYF
TRBJ2-5 | - | TRBV4-1 | - | TGCGCCAGCAGCCAAGATTTTGTTAGCATCGGTGAGACCCAGTACTTC | CASSQDFVSIGETQYF
TRBJ2-7 | TRBD2 | TRBV27 | - | TGTGCCAGCAGTTTAGCGGCGGGAGTCCTCCTCGGGCAGTACTTC | CASSLAAGVLLGQYF
TRBJ2-1 | - | TRBV27 | few | TGTGCCAGCAGTTTCTCCGGCAATGAGCAGTTCTTC | CASSFSGNEQFF
TRBJ2-7 | TRBD2 | TRBV3-1/TRBV3-2 | few | TGTGCCAGCAGCCAACCTCTAGCGGTAGGTCCCTACGAGCAGTACTTC | CASSQPLAVGPYEQYF
TRBJ1-5 | - | TRBV19 | - | TGTGCCAGTAGTATAGTTTACTATCAGCCCCAGCATTTT | CASSIVYYQPQHF
TRBJ2-2 | - | TRBV10-2 | - | TGCGCCAGCGGGGGGGGCGGAGCGAACACCGGGGAGCTGTTTTTT | CASGGGGANTGELFF
TRBJ2-1 | TRBD2 | TRBV10-3 | once | TGTGCCATCAGTGTGACACTACCGGGACTAGCGGGAACGAATGAGCAGTTCTTC | CAISVTLPGLAGTNEQFF
TRBJ1-3 | - | TRBV2 | - | TGTGCCAGCAGTCGCCAGGGAAACACCATATATTTT | CASSRQGNTIYF
TRBJ2-3 | - | TRBV5-4 | - | TGTGCCAGCAGCTTGAGGTTGCAGCGGGACATAACCCATACGCAGTATTTT | CASSLRLQRDITHTQYF
TRBJ2-7 | - | TRBV9 | - | TGTGCCAGCAGCGCATCATCCTCCCGACAGGGAGGCCACGAGCAGTACTTC | CASSASSSRQGGHEQYF
TRBJ2-7 | - | TRBV6-6 | - | TGTGCCAGCAGTTCGGGACTCGGGAACCGGGGGCAGTACTTC | CASSSGLGNRGQYF
TRBJ2-2 | - | TRBV6-2/TRBV6-3 | - | TGTGCCAGCAGTTACCACCTAAGGAACACCGGGGAGCTGTTTTTT | CASSYHLRNTGELFF
TRBJ2-3 | TRBD1 | TRBV7-9 | - | TGTGCCAGCAGCTTAAGGGGACAGGTGAAATCGGATACGCAGTATTTT | CASSLRGQVKSDTQYF
TRBJ2-5 | TRBD1 | TRBV6-5 | few | TGTGCCAGCAGTCCCCTGGGACAGTCCCAAGAGACCCAGTACTTC | CASSPLGQSQETQYF
TRBJ2-5 | TRBD1 | TRBV5-1 | - | TGCGCCAGCACCAAGAGGGCGACAGGGGGTGTCCTCATGGAGACCCAGTACTTC | CASTKRATGGVLMETQYF
TRBJ2-7 | - | TRBV3-1/TRBV3-2 | - | TGTGCCAGCAGCCCCTACTACGTTACTAGCTCCTACGAGCAGTACTTC | CASSPYYVTSSYEQYF
TRBJ2-1 | TRBD2 | TRBV6-6 | - | TGTGCCAGCAGTTTGGCTAGCGGGAGGGGTAGTGAGCAGTTCTTC | CASSLASGRGSEQFF
TRBJ2-5 | - | TRBV18 | - | TGTGCCAGCTCACCGGTCGGGGAGACCCAGTACTTC | CASSPVGETQYF
TRBJ2-3 | - | TRBV7-9 | - | TGTGCCAGCAGCGCTAGGTCCGATACGCAGTATTTT | CASSARSDTQYF
TRBJ2-7 | - | TRBV2 | - | TGTGCCAGCGGGTCGCGGGGACCCTACGAGCAGTACTTC | CASGSRGPYEQYF
TRBJ2-2 | - | TRBV27 | - | TGTGCCAGCAGTTTAGGTAGCACGAGACGAACCGGGGAGCTGTTTTTT | CASSLGSTRRTGELFF
TRBJ1-4 | TRBD1 | TRBV4-3 | - | TGCGCCAGCAGCCAAGAAGGACAGGGCGATGAAAAACTGTTTTTT | CASSQEGQGDEKLFF
TRBJ2-1 | TRBD2 | TRBV2 | - | TGTGCCAGCAACCCAAATCGACTAGCGGGGGGAACGGCTGAGCAGTTCTTC | CASNPNRLAGGTAEQFF
TRBJ1-6 | - | TRBV4-3 | - | TGCGCCAGCAGCCAAGGGTCGGATAATTCACCCCTCCACTTT | CASSQGSDNSPLHF
TRBJ2-2 | TRBD1 | TRBV18 | - | TGTGCCAGCTCAACAGGGGTCGCCTTTTCGAACACCGGGGAGCTGTTTTTT | CASSTGVAFSNTGELFF
TRBJ1-5 | - | TRBV19 | - | TGTGCCAGTAGTATTTGGGGACTTGGCAATCAGCCCCAGCATTTT | CASSIWGLGNQPQHF
TRBJ2-5 | TRBD2 | TRBV7-6 | - | TGTGCCAGCAGCTTTCTAGCGGGGGAAGAGACCCAGTACTTC | CASSFLAGEETQYF
TRBJ2-3 | - | TRBV19 | - | TGTGCCAGTAGTATACTGGCGGCGAGCACAGATACGCAGTATTTT | CASSILAASTDTQYF
TRBJ1-5 | TRBD1 | TRBV19 | - | TGTGCCAGTAGTCGGTACAGGGGGCTCGCGGAGCCCCAGCATTTT | CASSRYRGLAEPQHF
TRBJ2-7 | TRBD1 | TRBV27 | - | TGTGCCAGCAGTTTTTCTGGGACAGGGGTTATCGAGCAGTACTTC | CASSFSGTGVIEQYF
TRBJ1-2 | - | TRBV9 | - | TGTGCCAGCAGCCCGCAGGGCACAGCTAACTATGGCTACACCTTC | CASSPQGTANYGYTF
TRBJ2-1 | - | TRBV9 | - | TGTGCCAGCAGCGTAGGTGGGGGGGCAAGAAACAATGAGCAGTTCTTC | CASSVGGGARNNEQFF
TRBJ2-1 | TRBD2 | TRBV3-1/TRBV3-2 | - | TGTGCCAGCAGCCAAGAAGCGGGACTAGCGGGATCAGCCTACAATGAGCAGTTCTTC | CASSQEAGLAGSAYNEQFF
TRBJ2-1 | - | TRBV19 | - | TGTGCCAGTAGTACCCAGCGGGATGAGCAGTTCTTC | CASSTQRDEQFF
TRBJ2-7 | - | TRBV21-1 | - | TGTGCCAGCAGTGCCGGAGACTGGGGCGTGAGGGGGGAGCAGTACTTC | CASSAGDWGVRGEQYF
TRBJ2-1 | - | TRBV7-2 | - | TGTGCCAGCAGTTCCGATCAACAGGGACGACGTGAGCAGTTCTTC | CASSSDQQGRREQFF
TRBJ1-1 | - | TRBV7-2 | once | TGTGCCAGCAGCCCGACAGGAGCTAACACTGAAGCTTTCTTT | CASSPTGANTEAFF
TRBJ1-5 | - | TRBV27 | - | TGTGCCAGCAGTTTTTCTGCTGGAGGCAGAAATCAGCCCCAGCATTTT | CASSFSAGGRNQPQHF
TRBJ1-3 | - | TRBV7-9 | - | TGTGCCAGCATCCGTTCTGGGGCAGGGGCTGGAAACACCATATATTTT | CASIRSGAGAGNTIYF
TRBJ2-5 | - | TRBV5-6 | - | TGTGCCAGCAGCTTGGTGGGGGGGCTGGGAGAGACCCAGTACTTC | CASSLVGGLGETQYF
TRBJ2-1 | - | TRBV18 | - | TGTGCCAGCTCACCAGGGACTTCCTACAATGAGCAGTTCTTC | CASSPGTSYNEQFF
TRBJ2-3 | - | TRBV25-1 | - | TGTGCCAGCAGTGAATACGGGTCAGATACGCAGTATTTT | CASSEYGSDTQYF
TRBJ1-2 | TRBD1 | TRBV24-1 | - | TGTGCCACCAGTGATACCAGGGGGCATGGCTACACCTTC | CATSDTRGHGYTF
TRBJ1-4 | - | TRBV29-1 | - | TGCAGCGTTGAAGATGGATGGGACTCAAAACTGTTTTTT | CSVEDGWDSKLFF
TRBJ2-3 | TRBD2 | TRBV27 | - | TGTGCCAGCAGCCTAGCGGGGATAAACACAGATACGCAGTATTTT | CASSLAGINTDTQYF
TRBJ1-3 | - | TRBV5-3 | many | TGTGCCAGAAGCGCCCTTGTGAGGGAGGGCAACACCATATATTTT | CARSALVREGNTIYF
TRBJ2-1 | TRBD2 | TRBV10-2 | once | TGCGCCAGCAGTGACGGCCTAGCGGGGCTCAACAATGAGCAGTTCTTC | CASSDGLAGLNNEQFF